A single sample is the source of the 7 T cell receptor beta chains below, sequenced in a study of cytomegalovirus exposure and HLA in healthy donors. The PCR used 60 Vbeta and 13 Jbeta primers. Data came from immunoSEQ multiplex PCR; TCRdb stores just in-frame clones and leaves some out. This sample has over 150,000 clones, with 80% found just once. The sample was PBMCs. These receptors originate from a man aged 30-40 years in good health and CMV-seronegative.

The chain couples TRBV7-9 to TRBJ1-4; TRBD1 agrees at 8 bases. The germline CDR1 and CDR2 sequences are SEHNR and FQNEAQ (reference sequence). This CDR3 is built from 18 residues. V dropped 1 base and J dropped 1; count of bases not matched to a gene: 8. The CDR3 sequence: CASSLDFQGARTNEKLFF. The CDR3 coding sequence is TGTGCCAGCAGCTTAGATTTTCAGGGGGCGCGAACTAATGAAAAACTGTTTTTT.

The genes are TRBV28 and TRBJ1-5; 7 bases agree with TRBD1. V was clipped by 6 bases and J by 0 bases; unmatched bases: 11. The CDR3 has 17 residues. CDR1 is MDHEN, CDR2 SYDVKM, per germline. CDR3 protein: CASSNLRDSNSNQPQHF. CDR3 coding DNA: TGTGCCAGCAGCAATCTCCGGGACAGTAATAGCAATCAGCCCCAGCATTTT.

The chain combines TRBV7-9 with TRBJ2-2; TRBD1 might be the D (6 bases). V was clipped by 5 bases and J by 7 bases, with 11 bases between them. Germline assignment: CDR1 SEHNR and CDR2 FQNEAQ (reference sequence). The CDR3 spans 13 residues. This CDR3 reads CASSLQGNGELFF. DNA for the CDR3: TGTGCCAGCAGCCTACAGGGAAACGGGGAGCTGTTTTTT.

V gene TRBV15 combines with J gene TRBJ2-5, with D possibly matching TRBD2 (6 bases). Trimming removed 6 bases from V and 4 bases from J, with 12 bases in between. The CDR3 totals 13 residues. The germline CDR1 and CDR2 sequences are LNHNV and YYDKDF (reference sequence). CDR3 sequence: CATSPDGGETQYF. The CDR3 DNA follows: TGTGCCACCAGTCCAGACGGGGGAGAGACCCAGTACTTC.

The CDR3 DNA is TGTGCCAGCAGCCCAAGCGGGAGTATCTACGAGCAGTACTTC. Protein: CASSPSGSIYEQYF. V gene TRBV13 combines with J gene TRBJ2-7; 8 bases align to TRBD2. This CDR3 comprises 14 residues. Trimming at V came to 5 bases and at J to 3 bases, leaving 6 bases not matched to a gene. Germline V gives CDR1 PRHDT, CDR2 FYEKMQ (reference sequence).

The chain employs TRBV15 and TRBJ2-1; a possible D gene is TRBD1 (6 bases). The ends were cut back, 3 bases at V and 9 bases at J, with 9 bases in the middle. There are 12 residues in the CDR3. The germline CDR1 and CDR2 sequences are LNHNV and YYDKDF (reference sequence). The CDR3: CATSRTGPEQFF. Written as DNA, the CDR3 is TGTGCCACCAGCAGGACAGGACCTGAGCAGTTCTTC.

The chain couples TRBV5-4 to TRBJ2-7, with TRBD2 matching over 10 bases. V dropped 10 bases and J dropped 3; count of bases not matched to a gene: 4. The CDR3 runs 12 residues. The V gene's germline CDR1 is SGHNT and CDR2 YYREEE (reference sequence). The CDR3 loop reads CAAEREGYEQYF. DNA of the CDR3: TGTGCCGCGGAGCGGGAGGGCTACGAGCAGTACTTC. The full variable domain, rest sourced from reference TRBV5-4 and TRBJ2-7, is ETGVTQSPTHLIKTRGQQVTLRCSSQSGHNTVSWYQQALGQGPQFIFQYYREEENGRGNFPPRFSGLQFPNYSSELNVNALELDDSALYLCAAEREGYEQYFGPGTRLTVT.